These T cell receptor beta chains were read from a single sample in a study of T-cell memory formation after mild COVID-19. TCRdb re-called the 5' RACE reads with MiXCR, one entry per CDR3 protein. The table has a few hundred thousand distinct CDR3 sequences, around a quarter seen once. What was sequenced was PBMCs or a T cell subset sorted from them (not recorded which). All receptors come from an adult woman who had mild COVID-19 (a few samples of this study predate the infection). Cell type and time point are not known. The CDR3 runs from the conserved cysteine through the conserved F or W. The order of the fields is CDR3 protein, CDR3 DNA, J gene, V gene, clone size, D gene. The D gene is left open where the match is weak. Clone sizes are given selectively: once, few, many, or a class where the clone is expanded.

CAISESSISGRGTDTQYF,TGTGCCATCAGTGAGTCTTCCATTAGCGGGAGAGGAACAGATACGCAGTATTTT,TRBJ2-3,TRBV10-3,few,TRBD2
CSAPWVGYEQYF,TGCAGTGCTCCCTGGGTTGGGTACGAGCAGTACTTC,TRBJ2-7,TRBV20-1,many,NA
CASSSAGTGEQFF,TGTGCCAGCAGCTCGGCTGGGACAGGGGAACAGTTCTTC,TRBJ2-1,TRBV7-2,few,TRBD1
CASSPQLTDTQYF,TGTGCCAGCAGCCCTCAGTTAACAGATACGCAGTATTTT,TRBJ2-3,TRBV6-5,NA,NA
CASSLLGEQGLETQYF,TGTGCCAGCAGTTTACTTGGAGAACAGGGTCTGGAGACCCAGTACTTC,TRBJ2-5,TRBV6-2/TRBV6-3,few,NA
CAISEFKTKGTEAFF,TGTGCCATCAGTGAGTTTAAAACGAAGGGCACTGAAGCTTTCTTT,TRBJ1-1,TRBV10-3,few,NA
CASSIRGGANVLTF,TGTGCCAGTAGTATCCGGGGAGGGGCCAACGTCCTGACTTTC,TRBJ2-6,TRBV19,NA,NA
CASSLEPGLRQYF,TGTGCCAGCAGCTTAGAACCGGGACTGCGGCAGTATTTT,TRBJ2-3,TRBV7-8,NA,NA
CASAFLGSPLHF,TGTGCCAGCGCTTTTTTAGGTTCACCCCTCCACTTT,TRBJ1-6,TRBV27,NA,NA
CASSLVLTVEQYF,TGCGCCAGCAGCTTGGTACTTACGGTTGAGCAGTACTTC,TRBJ2-7,TRBV5-1,few,NA
CASSLVGVVPNYGYTF,TGTGCCAGCAGCTTAGTAGGGGTAGTCCCAAACTATGGCTACACCTTC,TRBJ1-2,TRBV7-2,NA,NA
CASSFRAGPNEQFF,TGCGCCAGCAGCTTCAGAGCGGGTCCCAATGAGCAGTTCTTC,TRBJ2-1,TRBV5-1,few,NA
CASSLKSPAGYEQYF,TGTGCCAGCAGTTTAAAGAGTCCAGCGGGATACGAGCAGTACTTC,TRBJ2-7,TRBV27,NA,TRBD2
CSVETDAYEQYF,TGCAGCGTTGAAACAGACGCCTACGAGCAGTACTTC,TRBJ2-7,TRBV29-1,NA,NA
CATSDTRTSGSLYNEQFF,TGTGCCACCAGTGACACAAGGACTAGCGGGAGCCTATACAATGAGCAGTTCTTC,TRBJ2-1,TRBV24-1,once,TRBD2
CSVEEWACRELLNTEAFF,TGCAGCGTTGAAGAATGGGCTTGCCGGGAGTTGTTGAACACTGAAGCTTTCTTT,TRBJ1-1,TRBV29-1,few,NA
CASSEPGGTEAFF,TGTGCCAGCAGTGAGCCCGGGGGAACTGAAGCTTTCTTT,TRBJ1-1,TRBV12-3/TRBV12-4,few,NA
CASRPGTPGTDTQYF,TGTGCCAGCAGGCCCGGGACGCCGGGCACAGATACGCAGTATTTT,TRBJ2-3,TRBV5-4,NA,NA
CASSPRLTSGINEQFF,TGTGCCAGCAGCCCCAGGCTGACTAGCGGGATCAATGAGCAGTTCTTC,TRBJ2-1,TRBV7-2,NA,TRBD2
CASSQRIRGRPGEQYF,TGTGCCAGCAGCCAAAGGATACGAGGTCGCCCGGGGGAGCAGTACTTC,TRBJ2-7,TRBV7-8,NA,NA
CASSQDPGGHSYEQYF,TGCGCCAGCAGCCAAGATCCGGGGGGCCACTCCTACGAGCAGTACTTC,TRBJ2-7,TRBV4-3,NA,NA
CASSESNPGADTEAFF,TGTGCCAGCAGTGAAAGTAATCCGGGGGCGGACACTGAAGCTTTCTTT,TRBJ1-1,TRBV25-1,few,NA
CASGDGESTDTQYF,TGCGCCAGCGGGGACGGGGAAAGCACAGATACGCAGTATTTT,TRBJ2-3,TRBV5-1,few,NA
CASSRRSSNQPQHF,TGCGCCAGCAGCCGCAGGAGCAGCAATCAGCCCCAGCATTTT,TRBJ1-5,TRBV5-1,NA,NA
CASSKAGEAWSEQFF,TGTGCCAGCAGCAAAGCGGGAGAGGCATGGAGTGAGCAGTTCTTC,TRBJ2-1,TRBV12-3/TRBV12-4,NA,TRBD2
CSASAGAEHYEQYF,TGCAGTGCTAGTGCGGGAGCGGAGCACTACGAGCAGTACTTC,TRBJ2-7,TRBV20-1,few,TRBD2
CASNDAAGSAKNIQYF,TGTGCCAGCAACGATGCGGCAGGGTCCGCCAAAAACATTCAGTACTTC,TRBJ2-4,TRBV7-9,NA,NA
CSARDGPLAGAIYGYTF,TGCAGTGCTAGAGATGGTCCCTTGGCAGGTGCCATCTATGGCTACACCTTC,TRBJ1-2,TRBV20-1,few,NA
CASSQDDGDYEQYF,TGTGCCAGCAGCCAAGATGACGGAGACTACGAGCAGTACTTC,TRBJ2-7,TRBV4-2,NA,NA
CASGPGLAGSTAYEQYF,TGTGCCAGCGGGCCGGGACTAGCGGGATCCACCGCCTACGAGCAGTACTTC,TRBJ2-7,TRBV9,few,TRBD2
CASSPGPVQETQYF,TGTGCCAGCAGCCCAGGGCCAGTACAAGAGACCCAGTACTTC,TRBJ2-5,TRBV7-2,NA,NA
CASSSSISYNEQFF,TGTGCCAGCAGCTCCTCAATCTCCTACAATGAGCAGTTCTTC,TRBJ2-1,TRBV7-9,few,NA
CASRTSGSGSQIEQFF,TGTGCCAGCAGGACTAGCGGGAGCGGTTCCCAAATCGAGCAGTTCTTC,TRBJ2-1,TRBV12-3/TRBV12-4,few,TRBD2